The entry below describes one T cell receptor beta chain. TCRdb itself ran the PCR reads through MiXCR, one entry per CDR3 protein. Counted here are some 29,000 distinct CDR3 sequences, about 54% occurring once; the ten biggest clones make up less than 6.5%. Time point reported: late sampling 161 to 241 days after vaccination in a few convalescent patients. Patients returned positive PCR results between March and December 2020, earlier than US Alpha, Beta and Delta variants. This sample is part of a study of vaccination and CD4 T cells after COVID-19. Across the study: Median time from second vaccine dose to sampling was roughly 72 days (14 to 241).

The CDR3 extends over 14 amino acids. J lost 5 bases, V lost 5 bases, and 4 bases had no gene match. Germline-derived CDR1 and CDR2 are DFQATT and SNEGSKA (reference sequence). This specimen consisted of CD4+ T cells from blood, obtained about 7 months after SARS-CoV-2 vaccination. The sequence was collected from a human donor who had recovered from COVID-19. The chain links TRBV20-1 to TRBJ1-6; 9 bases map to TRBD1. The CDR3 protein is CSAGDRANNSPLHF. The CDR3 nucleotides read TGCAGTGCTGGGGACAGGGCGAATAATTCACCCCTCCACTTT.